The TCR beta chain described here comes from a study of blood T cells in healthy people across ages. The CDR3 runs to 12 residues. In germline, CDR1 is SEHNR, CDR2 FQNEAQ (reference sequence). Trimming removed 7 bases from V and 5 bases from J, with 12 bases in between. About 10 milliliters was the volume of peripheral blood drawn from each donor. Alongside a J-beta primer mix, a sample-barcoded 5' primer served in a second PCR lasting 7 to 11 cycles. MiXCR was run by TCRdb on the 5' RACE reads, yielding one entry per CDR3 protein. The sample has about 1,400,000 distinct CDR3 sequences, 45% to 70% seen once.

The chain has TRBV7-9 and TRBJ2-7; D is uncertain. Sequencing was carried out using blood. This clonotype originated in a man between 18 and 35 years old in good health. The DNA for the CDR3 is TGTGCCAGCACAAGAGCATCGGACGAGCAGTACTTC. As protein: CASTRASDEQYF.